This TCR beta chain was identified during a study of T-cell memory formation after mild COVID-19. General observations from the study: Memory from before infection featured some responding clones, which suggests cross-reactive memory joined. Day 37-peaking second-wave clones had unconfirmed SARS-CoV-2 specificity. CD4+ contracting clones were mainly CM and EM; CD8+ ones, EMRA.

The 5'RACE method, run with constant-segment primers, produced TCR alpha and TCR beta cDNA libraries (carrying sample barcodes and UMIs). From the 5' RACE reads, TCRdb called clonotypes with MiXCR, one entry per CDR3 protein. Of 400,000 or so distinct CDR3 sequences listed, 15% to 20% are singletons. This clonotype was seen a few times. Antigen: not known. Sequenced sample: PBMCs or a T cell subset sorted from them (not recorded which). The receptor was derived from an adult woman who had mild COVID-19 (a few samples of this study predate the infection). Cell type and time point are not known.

The CDR3 reads CASSGRGARSTGELFF. As DNA, the CDR3 is TGTGCCAGCAGTGGGCGGGGGGCGCGTTCCACCGGGGAGCTGTTTTTT. V usage is TRBV2 and J usage is TRBJ2-2; 8 positions agree with TRBD2. This CDR3 region has 16 residues. Germline assignment: CDR1 SNHLY and CDR2 FYNNEI. Losses at the gene ends were 4 bases for V and 4 bases for J; bases not matched to a gene: 8.